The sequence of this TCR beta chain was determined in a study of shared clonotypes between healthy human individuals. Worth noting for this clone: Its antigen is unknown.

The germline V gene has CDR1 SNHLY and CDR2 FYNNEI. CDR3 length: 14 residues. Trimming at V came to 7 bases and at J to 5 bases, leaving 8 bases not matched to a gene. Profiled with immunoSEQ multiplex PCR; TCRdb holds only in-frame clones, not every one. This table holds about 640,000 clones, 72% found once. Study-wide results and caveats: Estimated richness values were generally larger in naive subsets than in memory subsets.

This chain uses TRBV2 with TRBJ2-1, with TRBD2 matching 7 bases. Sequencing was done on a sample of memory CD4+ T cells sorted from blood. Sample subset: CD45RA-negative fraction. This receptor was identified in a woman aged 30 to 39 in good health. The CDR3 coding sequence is TGTGCCAGCACTCTAGCGGAATATGACAATGAGCAGTTCTTC. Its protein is CASTLAEYDNEQFF.